These 27 T cell receptor beta chains originate from one sample sequenced in a study of shared clonotypes between healthy human individuals. Clones were read by immunoSEQ multiplex PCR, and TCRdb kept only the in-frame ones, dropping some. The sample holds millions of clones, 85% to 95% seen once. CD45RO-negative, CCR7-selected cells formed the naive CD8 fraction, which excluded terminally differentiated effector memory CD45RA+ cells. Material for sequencing was naive CD8+ T cells sorted from blood. The receptors originated from a man aged 18 to 29 in good health.

The chain links TRBV29-1 to TRBJ1-2; 7 bases align to TRBD1. The junction had 11 bases not matched to a gene; V was cut back by 4 bases and J by 0 bases. Germline lookup yields CDR1 SQVTM and CDR2 ANQGSEA. This CDR3 is 16 amino acids long. CDR3 protein: CSVGGTAQLPNYGYTF. CDR3 coding DNA: TGCAGCGTTGGGGGGACAGCTCAACTTCCTAACTATGGCTACACCTTC.

This clone has a single count. The V and J genes are TRBV27 and TRBJ1-1; no definite D call. The CDR3 contains 13 residues. Germline V lookup: CDR1 MNHEY, CDR2 SMNVEV (reference sequence). Trimming stripped 5 bases from V and 6 bases from J, with 13 bases between. CDR3 bases: TGTGCCAGCAGTACCCTACCAGGCGCTGAAGCTTTCTTT. Protein product: CASSTLPGAEAFF.

This chain links TRBV27 with TRBJ2-3; 14 positions match TRBD2. J was trimmed by 3 bases and V by 5 bases; bases with no gene match: 7. The CDR3 is 17 residues long. The germline gives CDR1 MNHEY, CDR2 SMNVEV (reference sequence). CDR3 loop: CASSPSTSGGATDTQYF. CDR3 in DNA: TGTGCCAGCAGTCCTTCGACTAGCGGGGGGGCAACAGATACGCAGTATTTT.

This sequence joins TRBV6-6 and TRBJ2-5, with 10 bases fitting TRBD2. This CDR3 is built from 14 residues. Germline CDR1 MNHNY, CDR2 SVGAGI (reference sequence). J lost 4 bases, V lost 5 bases, and 4 bases had no gene match. The CDR3 region is CASSVGLATETQYF. DNA for the CDR3: TGTGCCAGCAGTGTGGGACTAGCGACAGAGACCCAGTACTTC.

A few counts support this clone. The rearrangement joins TRBV5-4 to TRBJ1-6, with 8 bases that match TRBD1. The CDR3 runs 16 residues. In germline, CDR1 is SGHNT, CDR2 YYREEE (reference sequence). V lost 4 bases and J lost 10; bases outside the gene matches: 13. The CDR3: CASSPEPGQVYSPLHF. The CDR3 DNA reads as TGTGCCAGCAGCCCTGAACCGGGACAGGTATACTCACCCCTCCACTTT.

This chain links TRBV6-5 with TRBJ2-3; possibly TRBD2 for D (6 bases). V was cut by 0 bases and J by 2 bases, with 9 bases left in between. The CDR3 length is 15 residues. The germline gives CDR1 MNHEY, CDR2 SVGAGI. The DNA of the CDR3 is TGTGCCAGCAGTTACTCTAGCGGACCCACAGATACGCAGTATTTT. Amino acids: CASSYSSGPTDTQYF.

This sequence joins TRBV5-6 and TRBJ2-7, with D maybe TRBD1 (6 bases). The V end lost 4 bases, the J end lost 5 bases, and 10 bases lay between the germline ends. The germline V gene has CDR1 SGHDT and CDR2 YYEEEE. This CDR3 is 12 amino acids long. The CDR3 protein is CASSIQGDEQYF. The CDR3, as DNA: TGTGCCAGCAGCATACAGGGAGACGAGCAGTACTTC. The complete variable domain, with remaining parts taken from reference TRBV5-6 and TRBJ2-7, reads DAGVTQSPTHLIKTRGQQVTLRCSPKSGHDTVSWYQQALGQGPQFIFQYYEEEERQRGNFPDRFSGHQFPNYSSELNVNALLLGDSALYLCASSIQGDEQYFGPGTRLTVT.

This clone was observed a single time. This chain joins TRBV4-1 and TRBJ2-5; TRBD2 agrees at 9 bases. Looked up from germline, CDR1 is MGHRA and CDR2 is YSYEKL. The ends lost 0 bases at V and 5 bases at J; junction bases unmatched: 7. The CDR3 runs 16 residues. As DNA, the CDR3 is TGCGCCAGCAGCCAAGAGGGCGGGGGGGCCGGCGAGACCCAGTACTTC. Translated, it gives CASSQEGGGAGETQYF.

A note on this clone: Just one base apart from a much larger clone, this may be a read error. Other DNA sequences within the sample encode an identical CDR3. The chain links TRBV9 to TRBJ2-1, with D unclear. The CDR3 runs to 12 residues. V was pared by 4 bases and J by 5 bases, with 7 bases between. Germline CDR1 and CDR2: SGDLS and YYNGEE. For the CDR3, the DNA is TGTGCCAGCAGCCCCCCCAACAATGAGCAGTTCTTC. Its protein product is CASSPPNNEQFF.

The chain is built from TRBV14 and TRBJ2-7; possibly TRBD2 for D (6 bases). V lost 0 bases and J lost 6, with 12 bases in between. The germline V gene has CDR1 SGHDN and CDR2 FVKESK. The CDR3 runs to 14 residues. The CDR3 DNA is TGTGCCAGCAGCCAAGATCTGGGGGGTCCCGAGCAGTACTTC. Its protein is CASSQDLGGPEQYF.

The chain uses TRBV4-1 and TRBJ1-3; a weak D match, TRBD1 (6 bases). CDR1 and CDR2 from the germline V gene are MGHRA and YSYEKL. The CDR3 has 19 residues. The V gene lost 5 bases and the J gene lost 2 bases, with 25 bases spanning the gap. Here the CDR3 DNA reads TGCGCCAGCAGCGCCGAGCCTACAGGGACTTTGATAACTGGAAACACCATATATTTT. As protein: CASSAEPTGTLITGNTIYF.

The V call is TRBV6-5, the J call TRBJ2-7; the match to TRBD1 covers 7 bases. This CDR3 has 13 amino acids. With 10 bases clipped from V and 2 bases from J, the junction kept 8 bases outside the gene matches. In germline, CDR1 is MNHEY, CDR2 SVGAGI. CDR3 nucleotides: TGTGCCACCAGAGGGGACAGTGCCTACGAGCAGTACTTC. As protein: CATRGDSAYEQYF.

The V and J genes are TRBV2 and TRBJ1-4; TRBD1 matches at 7 bases. The CDR3 consists of 16 residues. Unmatched junction bases numbered 8, after V lost 7 bases and J lost 0 bases. Looked up from germline, CDR1 is SNHLY and CDR2 is FYNNEI. CDR3 coding DNA: TGTGCCAGCACCTACGGCAGGGGGTCAACTAATGAAAAACTGTTTTTT. Encoded protein: CASTYGRGSTNEKLFF.

The V and J genes are TRBV10-1 and TRBJ2-7; no clear D. CDR1 WNHNN and CDR2 SYGVQD come from the germline V gene (reference sequence). The V gene lost 4 bases and the J gene lost 4 bases, with 8 bases spanning the gap. CDR3 length: 12 amino acids. The CDR3 protein is CASSGQAYEQYF. The CDR3 DNA is TGCGCCAGCAGTGGCCAGGCTTACGAGCAGTACTTC.

This clone was detected once. The gene calls are TRBV2 and TRBJ2-3; the D gene is possibly TRBD1 (7 bases). V gave up 5 bases and J gave up 0 bases, with 15 bases separating them. This CDR3 region has 16 residues. The germline gives CDR1 SNHLY, CDR2 FYNNEI. DNA of the CDR3: TGTGCCAGCAGTCTCGGAGGGGGCCCTAGCACAGATACGCAGTATTTT. This translates into CASSLGGGPSTDTQYF.

The chain recombines TRBV7-9 with TRBJ2-5, with 9 bases matching TRBD1. The CDR3 spans 14 residues. J lost 4 bases, V lost 5 bases, and 5 bases had no gene match. Germline V gives CDR1 SEHNR, CDR2 FQNEAQ (reference sequence). CDR3 sequence (DNA): TGTGCCAGCAGCCTCTCGACAGGGGGAGAGACCCAGTACTTC. It encodes CASSLSTGGETQYF.

The rearrangement links TRBV4-1 to TRBJ2-7; the D gene is possibly TRBD2 (7 bases). Germline CDR1 MGHRA, CDR2 YSYEKL. This CDR3 is 15 amino acids long. With 4 bases removed from V and 2 bases from J, the gap between germline ends came to 15 bases. The CDR3 coding sequence is TGCGCCAGCAGCCCGGCGGGGGCAGGACCCTACGAGCAGTACTTC. Encoded protein: CASSPAGAGPYEQYF.

The chain is built from TRBV2 and TRBJ2-1; 10 positions match TRBD1. Germline assignment: CDR1 SNHLY and CDR2 FYNNEI. The V segment lost 3 bases and the J segment 8 bases; nucleotides outside the gene matches: 4. The CDR3 extends over 14 amino acids. The CDR3 region has the DNA TGTGCCAGCAGTGAGGGACAGGGGTTCGATGAGCAGTTCTTC. Translating gives CASSEGQGFDEQFF.

The V call is TRBV11-2, the J call TRBJ2-7; 10 bases line up with TRBD1. V was clipped by 5 bases and J by 1 base; unmatched bases: 8. Per germline, CDR1 SGHAT and CDR2 FQNNGV. The CDR3 is 16 residues long. The CDR3 sequence: CASSAPGQGPSYEQYF. As DNA, the CDR3 is TGTGCCAGCAGCGCCCCGGGACAGGGGCCTTCCTACGAGCAGTACTTC.

This clone has a single count. The rearrangement joins TRBV7-2 to TRBJ2-7; D gene ambiguous. The CDR3 has 15 residues. CDR1 SGHTA and CDR2 FQGNSA come from the germline V gene. Trimming cost V 3 bases and J 2 bases, with 14 bases left between them. The CDR3 protein is CASSLDPSNPYEQYF. The CDR3 DNA is TGTGCCAGCAGCTTGGACCCATCAAACCCCTACGAGCAGTACTTC.

This clone was counted a single time. This chain joins TRBV5-1 and TRBJ2-1; TRBD2 matches 8 bases. This CDR3 contains 15 residues. Germline loops: CDR1 SGHRS, CDR2 YFSETQ. Trimming at V came to 3 bases and at J to 6 bases, leaving 8 bases not matched to a gene. DNA for the CDR3: TGCGCCAGCAGCTGGGTTGCGCGGGAGGCCAATGAGCAGTTCTTC. It translates to CASSWVAREANEQFF.

Notes on this clone: Other DNA sequences in this sample translate to the same CDR3. The rearrangement joins TRBV5-1 to TRBJ1-2, with 7 bases identical to TRBD1. This CDR3 region has 14 residues. Germline V gene lookup returns CDR1 SGHRS and CDR2 YFSETQ. V gave up 4 bases and J gave up 0 bases; unmatched junction bases: 3. The chain's CDR3 is CASSTGTANYGYTF. CDR3 sequence (DNA): TGCGCCAGCAGCACGGGGACAGCTAACTATGGCTACACCTTC.

This chain uses TRBV6-1 with TRBJ2-5; 12 bases match TRBD2. The CDR3 consists of 15 residues. The germline V gene encodes CDR1 MNHNS and CDR2 SASEGT. V lost 4 bases and J lost 5; bases outside the gene matches: 5. CDR3 amino acids: CASSGLAGVRETQYF. The CDR3 DNA follows: TGTGCCAGCAGTGGACTAGCGGGAGTTCGTGAGACCCAGTACTTC.

The CDR3 nucleotides are TGTGCCAGCAGCTTGTGGGTATCAGGTGGAGCTTTCTTT. It encodes CASSLWVSGGAFF. The V call is TRBV5-6, the J call TRBJ1-1; D remains ambiguous. CDR1 and CDR2 (germline): SGHDT, YYEEEE. Trimming cost V 1 base and J 10 bases, with 14 bases left between them. The CDR3 is made up of 13 amino acids.

J is TRBJ1-2 and V is TRBV21-1; no check of the table's D call, TRBD1, against the DNA was made. TRBV21-1 is annotated as a pseudogene. The CDR3 consists of 19 residues. CDR3 bases: TGTGCCAGCAGCAAAGAGAAAGTGAAGGGGGCGCCGACTAACTATGGCTACACCTTC. Translation: CASSKEKVKGAPTNYGYTF.

This chain joins TRBV2 and TRBJ2-3, with 11 bases that match TRBD2. This CDR3 contains 14 residues. V was clipped by 10 bases and J by 2 bases; unmatched bases: 5. Germline values: CDR1 SNHLY, CDR2 FYNNEI. The CDR3 nucleotides are TGTGCCAACACTAGCGGGAGATCCACAGATACGCAGTATTTT. Residues: CANTSGRSTDTQYF. The full variable domain, rest sourced from reference TRBV2 and TRBJ2-3, is EPEVTQTPSHQVTQMGQEVILRCVPISNHLYFYWYRQILGQKVEFLVSFYNNEISEKSEIFDDQFSVERPDGSNFTLKIRSTKLEDSAMYFCANTSGRSTDTQYFGPGTRLTVL.

The rearrangement joins TRBV9 to TRBJ2-7; no firm D call. CDR1 SGDLS and CDR2 YYNGEE come from the germline V gene. This CDR3 contains 15 residues. Trimming stripped 0 bases from V and 4 bases from J, with 14 bases between. The CDR3 coding sequence is TGTGCCAGCAGCGTAGATTGGGATTCAACTTACGAGCAGTACTTC. Protein: CASSVDWDSTYEQYF.